A selection of T cell receptor beta chains follows, all from one sample in a study of cytomegalovirus exposure and HLA in healthy donors. Generated by immunoSEQ multiplex PCR, the TCRdb table keeps only in-frame clones and is missing some. The table records 110,000 or so clones, more than 85% of them present only once. The material sequenced was PBMCs. Source of these receptors: a man aged 18-30 years in good health and CMV-seropositive. Each CDR3 is given with its conserved first and last residue. The order of the fields is D gene, CDR3 length, J gene, V gene, CDR3 protein, CDR3 DNA. D genes are given only for firm matches.

d_gene: .
len: 15
j_gene: TRBJ1-2
v_gene: TRBV5-1
CDR3aa: CASSWEGRVLDGYTF
CDR3nt: TGCGCCAGCAGCTGGGAGGGGAGGGTCCTTGATGGCTACACCTTC

d_gene: TRBD1
len: 14
j_gene: TRBJ1-5
v_gene: TRBV6-1
CDR3aa: CASSDRDRDQPQHF
CDR3nt: TGTGCCAGCAGCGACCGGGACAGGGACCAGCCCCAGCATTTT

d_gene: .
len: 13
j_gene: TRBJ1-1
v_gene: TRBV5-5
CDR3aa: CASLPAGGAEAFF
CDR3nt: TGTGCCAGCTTACCCGCCGGGGGGGCTGAAGCTTTCTTT

d_gene: TRBD2
len: 15
j_gene: TRBJ2-3
v_gene: TRBV28
CDR3aa: CASSLGGADTDTQYF
CDR3nt: TGTGCCAGCAGCCTCGGGGGGGCGGATACAGATACGCAGTATTTT

d_gene: TRBD1
len: 16
j_gene: TRBJ2-7
v_gene: TRBV27
CDR3aa: CASSALPSGTGNEQYF
CDR3nt: TGTGCCAGCAGTGCTCTCCCTTCCGGGACAGGGAACGAGCAGTACTTC

d_gene: .
len: 14
j_gene: TRBJ1-1
v_gene: TRBV25-1
CDR3aa: CASSESGGDTEAFF
CDR3nt: TGTGCCAGCAGTGAATCTGGGGGGGACACTGAAGCTTTCTTT

d_gene: TRBD2
len: 15
j_gene: TRBJ2-3
v_gene: TRBV28
CDR3aa: CASRLAGKYADTQYF
CDR3nt: TGTGCCAGCAGGCTAGCGGGGAAGTACGCAGATACGCAGTATTTT

d_gene: .
len: 16
j_gene: TRBJ1-5
v_gene: TRBV11-1
CDR3aa: CALLGGVFDSNQPQHF
CDR3nt: TGTGCCCTACTTGGGGGGGTCTTCGATAGCAATCAGCCCCAGCATTTT

d_gene: TRBD1
len: 13
j_gene: TRBJ2-4
v_gene: TRBV5-1
CDR3aa: CASSKGQGNIQYF
CDR3nt: TGCGCCAGCAGTAAGGGACAGGGTAACATTCAGTACTTC

d_gene: TRBD1
len: 13
j_gene: TRBJ1-1
v_gene: TRBV5-4
CDR3aa: CASSLWTGLEAFF
CDR3nt: TGTGCCAGCAGCTTGTGGACAGGGCTTGAAGCTTTCTTT